The TCR beta chain described here comes from a study of CD8 T cells in ankylosing spondylitis. Germline V gene data show CDR1 as SQVTM and CDR2 as ANQGSEA. V dropped 6 bases and J dropped 14 bases, with 11 bases sitting between them. CDR3 length equals 9 residues. In TCRdb, the 5' RACE reads were re-called with MiXCR into one record per CDR3 protein. Counted here are some 250,000 distinct CDR3 sequences, roughly a quarter occurring once; the ten biggest clones make up roughly 0.67%. V is TRBV29-1 and J is TRBJ2-1; a weak D match, TRBD2 (6 bases). The sample consisted of blood, either unsorted or a sorted T cell fraction (not recorded which). The receptor was derived from a male donor with ankylosing spondylitis or in good health (not recorded which). The CDR3 DNA sequence: TGCAGCGTGGACTGGGGGGAGTTCTTC. This sequence encodes CSVDWGEFF.